These 17 T cell receptor beta chains were sequenced from one sample in a study of blood T cell repertoires in COVID-19. Clones were sequenced by immunoSEQ multiplex PCR, and TCRdb holds only the in-frame ones, with some missing. The sample has about 70,000 clones, around 86% seen once; the top ten hold less than 15%. The sequencing sample was made of peripheral blood. These receptors came from a human donor in a cohort sampled during active COVID-19.

The genes are TRBV5-1 and TRBJ1-3; no reliable D call. The V and J ends lost 5 bases and 4 bases respectively, with 10 bases between them. The CDR3 covers 13 residues. CDR1 is SGHRS and CDR2 is YFSETQ in the germline V gene. CDR3 residues: CASSRSGGNTIYF. CDR3 nucleotides: TGCGCCAGCAGTCGGTCCGGGGGAAACACCATATATTTT.

This rearrangement joins TRBV28 to TRBJ1-5; 7 bases match TRBD1. Losses at the gene ends were 8 bases for V and 6 bases for J; bases not matched to a gene: 7. CDR3 size: 13 residues. CDR1 and CDR2 (germline): MDHEN, SYDVKM. CDR3 residues: CASHRPGGQPQHF. The CDR3 coding sequence is TGTGCCAGCCATCGCCCAGGGGGTCAGCCCCAGCATTTT.

The rearrangement links TRBV6-5 to TRBJ1-1, with D perhaps TRBD1 (5 bases). Looked up from germline, CDR1 is MNHEY and CDR2 is SVGAGI. The CDR3 has 14 residues. V dropped 0 bases and J dropped 2 bases, with 7 bases sitting between them. CDR3 loop: CASSYSQGNTEAFF. The DNA for the CDR3 is TGTGCCAGCAGTTACTCCCAGGGAAACACTGAAGCTTTCTTT.

This rearrangement joins TRBV4-1 to TRBJ2-7, with 8 bases that match TRBD1. The trim removed 1 base at V and 2 bases at J, leaving 4 bases unmatched. Germline CDR1 MGHRA, CDR2 YSYEKL. The CDR3 contains 15 residues. The CDR3, as DNA: TGCGCCAGCAGCCAAGTGGCAGGGGGCCCCTACGAGCAGTACTTC. It specifies CASSQVAGGPYEQYF.

The gene calls are TRBV19 and TRBJ2-5; 8 nucleotides line up with TRBD2. Losses at the gene ends were 7 bases for V and 3 bases for J; bases not matched to a gene: 7. The V gene's germline CDR1 is LNHDA and CDR2 SQIVND (reference sequence). The CDR3 runs 14 residues. For the CDR3, the DNA is TGTGCCAGTAACGGGGGGGGGCTCGAAGAGACCCAGTACTTC. Translating gives CASNGGGLEETQYF.

The chain joins TRBV11-2 to TRBJ1-5, with 8 bases fitting TRBD1. The CDR3 is 16 residues long. The V gene's germline CDR1 is SGHAT and CDR2 FQNNGV. V gave up 1 base and J gave up 4 bases; unmatched junction bases: 6. CDR3 coding DNA: TGTGCCAGCAGCTTAGGGGACAGGTTGGGAAATCAGCCCCAGCATTTT. Residues: CASSLGDRLGNQPQHF.

The chain carries TRBV7-9 and TRBJ1-1; D is possibly TRBD1 (6 bases). CDR1 is SEHNR and CDR2 is FQNEAQ in the germline V gene (reference sequence). There are 13 residues in the CDR3. The V and J ends lost 6 bases and 5 bases respectively, with 13 bases between them. The chain's CDR3 is CASSPQGATEAFF. For the CDR3, the DNA is TGTGCCAGCAGTCCACAGGGTGCGACTGAAGCTTTCTTT. Complete variable domain (other parts from reference TRBV7-9 and TRBJ1-1): DTGVSQNPRHKITKRGQNVTFRCDPISEHNRLYWYRQTLGQGPEFLTYFQNEAQLEKSRLLSDRFSAERPKGSFSTLEIQRTEQGDSAMYLCASSPQGATEAFFGQGTRLTVV.

The rearrangement uses TRBV7-3 and TRBJ1-2; D ambiguous. Per germline, CDR1 SGHTA and CDR2 FQGTGA. The CDR3 covers 13 residues. Trimming removed 3 bases at V and 1 base at J, with 6 bases between. Written as DNA, the CDR3 is TGTGCCAGCAGCTTCGGTCTTAACTATGGCTACACCTTC. Translated, it gives CASSFGLNYGYTF.

The V and J genes are TRBV25-1 and TRBJ1-1, with 7 bases lining up with TRBD1. Germline V gene data show CDR1 as MGHDK and CDR2 as SYGVNS. The J segment lost 2 bases and the V segment lost 0 bases, leaving 3 bases of the junction unmatched. The CDR3 length is 15 residues. The CDR3: CASSEYNRGNTEAFF. CDR3 sequence (DNA): TGTGCCAGCAGTGAATATAACAGGGGAAACACTGAAGCTTTCTTT. Together with reference TRBV25-1 and TRBJ1-1, the CDR3 gives the full variable domain: EADIYQTPRYLVIGTGKKITLECSQTMGHDKMYWYQQDPGMELHLIHYSYGVNSTEKGDLSSESTVSRIRTEHFPLTLESARPSHTSQYLCASSEYNRGNTEAFFGQGTRLTVV.

In this sample, this clone turned up once. The V gene is TRBV27, the J gene TRBJ2-5, with 7 bases lining up with TRBD2. CDR3 size: 14 residues. Germline V gives CDR1 MNHEY, CDR2 SMNVEV (reference sequence). The ends lost 3 bases at V and 2 bases at J; junction bases unmatched: 3. CDR3: CASSLGGGQETQYF. The CDR3 DNA reads TGTGCCAGCAGTTTGGGGGGGGGACAAGAGACCCAGTACTTC.

Here the CDR3 reads CASSFGKGDTEAFF. CDR3 DNA: TGTGCCAGCAGCTTTGGGAAGGGGGACACTGAAGCTTTCTTT. The rearrangement links TRBV11-2 to TRBJ1-1; perhaps TRBD1 as D (6 bases). With 3 bases removed from V and 3 bases from J, the gap between germline ends came to 11 bases. This CDR3 has 14 residues. The germline V gene encodes CDR1 SGHAT and CDR2 FQNNGV.

The chain is built from TRBV3-1 (or the pseudogene TRBV3-2) and TRBJ2-7, with D tentatively TRBD1 (5 bases). V lost 5 bases and J 3 bases, leaving 26 bases between the germline ends. There are 18 residues in the CDR3. The germline gives CDR1 LGHDT, CDR2 YNNKEL (reference sequence). DNA of the CDR3: TGTGCCAGCAGCAGGGATCCCAGCAGGGCCCAGGAGTACTACGAGCAGTACTTC. It translates to CASSRDPSRAQEYYEQYF.

The chain joins TRBV5-8 to TRBJ2-3; D possibly corresponds to TRBD1 (6 bases). V lost 3 bases and J lost 2, with 16 bases in between. CDR1 and CDR2 (germline): SGHTS, YDEGEE. The CDR3 runs 16 residues. CDR3: CASSYYGQSNTDTQYF. CDR3 DNA: TGTGCCAGCAGCTACTATGGACAGAGTAACACAGATACGCAGTATTTT.

Concerning this clone itself: The junction departs from the called germline gene at one end, perhaps through a read error. This sequence joins TRBV25-1 and TRBJ2-7, with D tentatively TRBD1 (6 bases). Germline values: CDR1 MGHDK, CDR2 SYGVNS. This CDR3 region has 16 residues. The CDR3 here is CASSDTDLTGSHEQYF. CDR3 bases: TGTGCCAGCAGTGATACGGACCTGACAGGCTCCCACGAGCAGTACTTC.

This sequence joins TRBV19 and TRBJ2-1, with TRBD2 as a possible D gene (5 bases). Trimming shortened V by 1 base and J by 10 bases, and 5 bases separated the two germline ends. CDR1 LNHDA and CDR2 SQIVND come from the germline V gene (reference sequence). CDR3 size: 11 residues. The CDR3 DNA follows: TGTGCCAGTAGTATAGGCGGGGAGCAGTTCTTC. Its translation is CASSIGGEQFF. The complete variable domain, with remaining parts taken from reference TRBV19 and TRBJ2-1, reads DGGITQSPKYLFRKEGQNVTLSCEQNLNHDAMYWYRQDPGQGLRLIYYSQIVNDFQKGDIAEGYSVSREKKESFPLTVTSAQKNPTAFYLCASSIGGEQFFGPGTRLTVL.

J is TRBJ2-1 and V is TRBV6-4, with 9 positions matching TRBD2. The CDR3 spans 14 residues. The V and J ends lost 3 bases and 6 bases, in that order; junction bases with no gene match: 3. Germline CDR1 MRHNA, CDR2 SNTAGT. The CDR3 DNA reads TGTGCCAGCAGTGATAGCGGGGGTTTCAATGAGCAGTTCTTC. It encodes CASSDSGGFNEQFF.

The V call is TRBV6-2 or TRBV6-3, the J call TRBJ1-1, with a tentative D call TRBD1 (5 bases). V gave up 2 bases and J gave up 3 bases, with 10 bases separating them. Germline V gene data show CDR1 as MNHEY and CDR2 as SVGEGT. The CDR3 covers 14 residues. This CDR3 is CASSYQGWYTEAFF. The CDR3 bases are TGTGCCAGCAGTTACCAGGGATGGTACACTGAAGCTTTCTTT.